Sequencing of this T cell receptor (beta chain) was carried out in a study of T cell repertoires in cytomegalovirus infection. Background on the study: Based on public TCR beta signatures, there were indications of CMV infection and of a matching HLA type.

There are 13 residues in the CDR3. Germline lookup yields CDR1 MNHEY and CDR2 SVGEGT. Trimming stripped 4 bases from V and 2 bases from J, with 8 bases between. Findings and limits, study-wide: Frequencies of public TCR beta families were cumulated, and this identified carriers of CMV plus the relevant HLA.

TCRdb called the reads again in MiXCR, with one record for every CDR3 protein. This sample has roughly 310,000 distinct CDR3 sequences; roughly 16% occur once, and the top ten carry 12%. This clonotype was detected ten times or more. The antigen is unknown. The sequence derives from a human donor in good health (CMV status not recorded). Some clones in this sample may be carry-over from other donors' samples. This chain connects TRBV6-2 or TRBV6-3 to TRBJ1-1; possibly TRBD1 for D (5 bases). The sequenced sample consisted of PBMCs. DNA of the CDR3: TGTGCCAGCAGTTGGGGGGTCAACACTGAAGCTTTCTTT. Amino acid sequence: CASSWGVNTEAFF.